This T cell receptor beta chain originates from a study of shared clonotypes between healthy human individuals. Study-level information: Each donor had three CD4 naive, three CD4 memory, two CD8 naive and one CD8 memory plate.

This clone was recorded only once. The antigen remains undetermined. Naive CD8 populations comprised CD45RO-negative cells positively selected for CCR7, excluding terminally differentiated effector memory CD45RA+ cells. Findings of the study overall: Larger estimated richness was generally recorded for naive subsets relative to memory subsets. Four donors had around 5.5% of their naive CD4 clonotypes in common.

Sequencing used immunoSEQ multiplex PCR; TCRdb keeps in-frame clones, though not all of them. Here the sample spans about 820,000 clones, 92% being singletons. The CDR3 totals 16 residues. The V gene's germline CDR1 is MNHNS and CDR2 SASEGT. The junction had 3 bases not matched to a gene; V was cut back by 2 bases and J by 2 bases. The clonotype was recovered from a man aged 25 to 45 in good health. Sequencing was done on a sample of naive CD8+ T cells sorted from blood. The J gene is TRBJ2-6, the V gene TRBV6-1; 7 nucleotides align to TRBD1. The CDR3 DNA sequence: TGTGCCAGCAGTGAACTCGGGACAGCTGGGGCCAACGTCCTGACTTTC. Translation gives CASSELGTAGANVLTF.